The source of this T cell receptor beta chain is a study of blood T cell repertoires in COVID-19. Study overall: Spain, Italy and the United States supplied samples that represented acute and convalescent COVID-19. In each case, the material was cDNA or gDNA derived from T cells, B-cell-depleted T cells, or PBMCs.

Per the study methods: The assay estimated nucleated cells by amplifying reference gene primers. The protocol was immunoSEQ multiplex PCR, while the TCRdb copy is restricted to in-frame clones and leaves out a portion. The V and J calls and clone size come from that table; D and trimming were worked out from the DNA. The sample contains about 50,000 clones, more than 80% of which appear only once. This clone was detected a few times. The CDR3 has 15 amino acids. Germline CDR1 SGHRS, CDR2 YFSETQ. Between the trimmed V and J ends, which lost 0 bases and 2 bases, there was a span of 8 bases. Sequenced: peripheral blood. The gene calls are TRBV5-1 and TRBJ2-2, with D possibly matching TRBD2 (6 bases). The source of this sequence is a man in his sixties with acute or convalescent COVID-19. CDR3 sequence reads: CASSLGDLNTGELFF. Written as DNA, the CDR3 is TGCGCCAGCAGCTTGGGGGACTTAAACACCGGGGAGCTGTTTTTT.